Presented here are 10 T cell receptor beta chains from one specimen sequenced in a study of regulatory T cells in long-lasting Graves disease. Building of the TCR beta libraries involved iRepertoire HTBI primers and Arm-PCR of CDR3 regions. From the multiplex PCR reads, TCRdb called clonotypes with MiXCR, one entry per CDR3 protein. The sample contains around 430,000 distinct CDR3 sequences, 22% of which appear only once. Specified time point: persistent/refractory GD, antithyroid drugs over 5 years with positive TRAb. Isolated PBMC RNA provided the starting material for the TCR library. The specimen comprised peripheral blood mononuclear cells (PBMCs), sampled when the disease was refractory, from a patient treated with antithyroid drugs. The origin of the receptors is a female donor with Graves disease.

This clonotype was found a few times. The CDR3 protein is CAWSRDRGHYGYTF. The CDR3 DNA sequence: TGTGCCTGGAGTAGGGACAGGGGCCACTATGGCTACACCTTC. V and J are TRBV30 and TRBJ1-2; 10 positions match TRBD1. The germline V gene has CDR1 GTSNPN and CDR2 SVGIG (reference sequence). The CDR3 runs 14 residues. After removal of 2 bases from V and 3 bases from J, the junction contained 3 bases not matched to a gene.

This clonotype was detected only a few times. The chain uses TRBV7-3 and TRBJ2-2, with D uncertain. The CDR3 runs to 17 residues. Per germline, CDR1 SGHTA and CDR2 FQGTGA. The V end was cut by 2 bases, the J end by 2 bases, with 15 bases between. CDR3 DNA sequence: TGTGCCAGCAGCTTAGATCGTGTAGGCTCAAACACCGGGGAGCTGTTTTTT. Encoded protein: CASSLDRVGSNTGELFF. Supplemented by reference TRBV7-3 and TRBJ2-2, the full variable domain reads GAGVSQTPSNKVTEKGKYVELRCDPISGHTALYWYRQSLGQGPEFLIYFQGTGAADDSGLPNDRFFAVRPEGSVSTLKIQRTERGDSAVYLCASSLDRVGSNTGELFFGEGSRLTVL.

This clonotype was recorded at least ten times. This chain links TRBV28 with TRBJ2-7; TRBD2 might be the D (5 bases). Looked up from germline, CDR1 is MDHEN and CDR2 is SYDVKM. Trimming left V 7 bases short and J 0 bases short, with 13 bases between. The CDR3 consists of 14 residues. The CDR3 nucleotides read TGTGCCAGCACCCTCAGCGGCCTCTCCTACGAGCAGTACTTC. Protein sequence: CASTLSGLSYEQYF. Based on the CDR3 plus reference TRBV28 and TRBJ2-7, the full variable domain is DVKVTQSSRYLVKRTGEKVFLECVQDMDHENMFWYRQDPGLGLRLIYFSYDVKMKEKGDIPEGYSVSREKKERFSLILESASTNQTSMYLCASTLSGLSYEQYFGPGTRLTVT.

This clonotype appeared many times. V and J are TRBV11-2 and TRBJ2-2; a possible D gene is TRBD1 (5 bases). Germline V gene data show CDR1 as SGHAT and CDR2 as FQNNGV. The ends were cut back, 5 bases at V and 6 bases at J, with 10 bases in the middle. This CDR3 region has 13 residues. The CDR3, as DNA: TGTGCCAGCAGCCCCTCAGGGTCCGGGGAGCTGTTTTTT. It is translated as CASSPSGSGELFF.

This clonotype came up many times. The V call is TRBV27, the J call TRBJ1-6; 9 positions agree with TRBD1. V gave up 3 bases and J gave up 13 bases; unmatched junction bases: 13. Germline-derived CDR1 and CDR2 are MNHEY and SMNVEV (reference sequence). The CDR3 sequence is 16 residues long. CDR3 DNA sequence: TGTGCCAGCAGTTTCCGTGGACAGGGGATTATTGCCCCCCTCCACTTT. This translates into CASSFRGQGIIAPLHF.

This clonotype was detected ten times or more. This sequence joins TRBV28 and TRBJ2-5; TRBD1 aligns across 11 bases. With V trimmed by 3 bases and J by 4 bases, 7 bases remained unmatched. Looked up from germline, CDR1 is MDHEN and CDR2 is SYDVKM. This CDR3 spans 16 amino acids. The CDR3 is CASSFGTGGSGETQYF. CDR3 nucleotides: TGTGCCAGCAGTTTCGGGACAGGGGGTTCGGGAGAGACCCAGTACTTC. Full variable domain (missing parts from reference TRBV28 and TRBJ2-5): DVKVTQSSRYLVKRTGEKVFLECVQDMDHENMFWYRQDPGLGLRLIYFSYDVKMKEKGDIPEGYSVSREKKERFSLILESASTNQTSMYLCASSFGTGGSGETQYFGPGTRLLVL.

A note on this clonotype: This may stem from a read error, because a much larger clone lies one nucleotide away. The chain carries TRBV12-3 or TRBV12-4 and TRBJ2-2; D is tentatively TRBD1 or TRBD2 (5 bases each). The CDR3 covers 15 residues. Between the trimmed V and J ends, which lost 3 bases and 6 bases, there was a span of 14 bases. The CDR3 sequence: CASSLAGTGAGELFF. The DNA for the CDR3 is TGTGCCAGCAGTTTGGCCGGGACCGGCGCCGGGGAGCTGTTTTTT.

This clonotype was recorded many times. The chain carries TRBV11-1 and TRBJ2-7, with 9 bases aligning to TRBD1. Trimming at V came to 3 bases and at J to 3 bases, leaving 6 bases not matched to a gene. In germline, CDR1 is SGHAT, CDR2 FQDESV (reference sequence). The CDR3 has 15 amino acids. CDR3: CASSLDRGDYYEQYF. The DNA of the CDR3 is TGTGCCAGCAGCTTGGACAGGGGCGATTACTACGAGCAGTACTTC.

This clonotype was counted at least ten times. The chain recombines TRBV20-1 with TRBJ2-7; 9 bases fit TRBD1. Germline V CDR1 and CDR2: DFQATT, SNEGSKA (reference sequence). The junction had 6 bases not matched to a gene; V was cut back by 6 bases and J by 3 bases. The length of the CDR3 is 13 residues. CDR3 in amino acids: CSAMGQGSYEQYF. Here the CDR3 DNA reads TGCAGTGCGATGGGACAGGGCAGCTACGAGCAGTACTTC.

The chain couples TRBV27 to TRBJ2-5; 11 positions agree with TRBD2. The CDR3 is 15 amino acids. V shed 5 bases, J shed 3 bases, and the junction held 5 bases outside the gene matches. Germline CDR1 reads MNHEY; CDR2 reads SMNVEV (reference sequence). In DNA, the CDR3 is TGTGCCAGCAGTGGGCTAGCGGGGGGTGAAGAGACCCAGTACTTC. This codes for CASSGLAGGEETQYF.